This T cell receptor (beta chain) is from a study of T cell repertoires in cytomegalovirus infection. Study findings and constraints: Of the TCR beta families, the public ones yielded a cumulative frequency that identified carriers of CMV plus the relevant HLA.

Deletions cut 4 bases from V and 4 bases from J, with 10 bases between. CDR1 and CDR2 from the germline V gene are SEHNR and FQNEAQ (reference sequence). The CDR3 sequence is 13 residues long. This clonotype has more than one count but fewer than ten. Its specificity is unknown. TCRdb reanalysed the reads using MiXCR and keeps one entry per CDR3 protein. Of about 830,000 distinct CDR3 sequences in the sample, 32% were seen once. Sequencing used cultured CD8+ T cells from PBMCs, obtained from culture after CMV antigen stimulation. The receptor's source is a human donor in good health (CMV status not recorded). Some clones in this sample may be carry-over from other donors' samples. V and J are TRBV7-9 and TRBJ1-1; D not certain. CDR3 sequence (DNA): TGTGCCAGCAGCTCAAGCCTCTTCACTGAAGCTTTCTTT. Protein sequence: CASSSSLFTEAFF.